Below, 21 T cell receptor beta chains from the same sample are listed, as sequenced in a study of a mutant IDH1 vaccine in newly diagnosed glioma. These receptors have no known antigen. Documented time point: week 11, during vaccination. The vaccine gave 300 ug of a 20-mer mutant IDH1 peptide subcutaneously per dose. Sequencing was performed with immunoSEQ multiplex PCR; in TCRdb, only in-frame clones are kept and a portion is missing. The sample lists 100,000 to 120,000 clones; 90% were seen once. The source material was PBMCs, sampled from a glioma patient whose treatment included an IDH1 peptide vaccine. The receptors originated from a woman between 50 and 59 years old with glioma.

The chain couples TRBV30 to TRBJ1-3; D uncertain. From germline, CDR1 is GTSNPN and CDR2 SVGIG (reference sequence). Trimming cost V 2 bases and J 4 bases, with 6 bases left between them. The CDR3 covers 12 residues. The CDR3 region is CAWSPQGNTIYF. In DNA, the CDR3 is TGTGCCTGGAGTCCTCAGGGAAACACCATATATTTT.

This chain uses TRBV5-1 with TRBJ1-1, with D perhaps TRBD1 (5 bases). CDR3 size: 16 residues. V lost 1 base to trimming and J lost 1 base, with 14 bases between them. Germline V CDR1 and CDR2: SGHRS, YFSETQ. The CDR3 loop reads CASSLPPPGENTEAFF. The DNA for the CDR3 is TGCGCCAGCAGCTTGCCCCCCCCGGGGGAGAACACTGAAGCTTTCTTT.

This clone was observed once. This chain uses TRBV7-2 with TRBJ2-7; D is unclear. This CDR3 is 14 amino acids long. The V gene's germline CDR1 is SGHTA and CDR2 FQGNSA. With 3 bases removed from V and 0 bases from J, the gap between germline ends came to 9 bases. In DNA, the CDR3 is TGTGCCAGCAGCTTGTGGGTATCCTCCTACGAGCAGTACTTC. This codes for CASSLWVSSYEQYF.

This clone is labeled medium-sized (0.01 to 0.1%). The chain joins TRBV20-1 to TRBJ2-7; D not certain. Looked up from germline, CDR1 is DFQATT and CDR2 is SNEGSKA (reference sequence). Trimming took 0 bases from V and 1 from J, leaving 1 base between them. The CDR3 has 11 residues. Here the CDR3 reads CSARDSYEQYF. DNA for the CDR3: TGCAGTGCTAGAGATTCCTACGAGCAGTACTTC.

The genes are TRBV7-9 and TRBJ2-7; 13 positions agree with TRBD2. CDR1 and CDR2 (germline): SEHNR, FQNEAQ (reference sequence). CDR3 length equals 18 residues. V lost 0 bases, J lost 3 bases, and 8 bases stayed unmatched. The CDR3 loop reads CASSLASRLAGGSYEQYF. In nucleotides, the CDR3 is TGTGCCAGCAGCTTAGCGTCGAGACTAGCGGGAGGAAGCTACGAGCAGTACTTC.

This chain connects TRBV18 to TRBJ2-7, with unresolved D. Germline V gene sequence: CDR1 KGHSH, CDR2 LQKENI. The CDR3 totals 14 residues. V was cut by 1 base and J by 3 bases, with 10 bases left in between. CDR3 in amino acids: CASSPQNTYYEQYF. CDR3 in DNA: TGTGCCAGCTCACCACAAAATACCTACTACGAGCAGTACTTC. Together with reference TRBV18 and TRBJ2-7, the CDR3 gives the full variable domain: NAGVMQNPRHLVRRRGQEARLRCSPMKGHSHVYWYRQLPEEGLKFMVYLQKENIIDESGMPKERFSAEFPKEGPSILRIQQVVRGDSAAYFCASSPQNTYYEQYFGPGTRLTVT.

A single count supports this clone. The J gene is TRBJ1-4, the V gene TRBV4-2; TRBD1 matches 9 bases. The CDR3 sequence is 15 residues long. The germline V gene has CDR1 LGHNA and CDR2 YNFKEQ. Trimming cost V 1 base and J 8 bases; bases outside gene matches: 5. The CDR3 DNA reads TGTGCCAGCAGCCAAGCCGACAGGGGGGGAGAAAAACTGTTTTTT. It encodes CASSQADRGGEKLFF.

This rearrangement joins TRBV20-1 to TRBJ1-1, with D unresolved. This CDR3 region has 11 residues. Germline CDR1 is DFQATT and CDR2 is SNEGSKA (reference sequence). V gave up 0 bases and J gave up 11 bases, with 10 bases separating them. Here the CDR3 reads CSARDRQKAFF. The CDR3 region has the DNA TGCAGTGCTAGAGATCGGCAGAAGGCTTTCTTT.

The chain employs TRBV7-9 and TRBJ2-5; D not certain. CDR1 is SEHNR, CDR2 FQNEAQ, per germline (reference sequence). The CDR3 runs to 14 residues. Trimming removed 3 bases from V and 1 base from J, with 9 bases in between. DNA of the CDR3: TGTGCCAGCAGCTTCCCGGCGGCCCAAGAGACCCAGTACTTC. Protein sequence: CASSFPAAQETQYF.

The V call is TRBV10-1, the J call TRBJ2-1, with D possibly being TRBD2 (5 bases). The CDR3 runs to 12 residues. From germline, CDR1 is WNHNN and CDR2 SYGVQD (reference sequence). V lost 8 bases to trimming and J lost 0 bases, with 5 bases between them. In nucleotides, the CDR3 is TGCGCCAGCGGGAGCTCCTACAATGAGCAGTTCTTC. As protein: CASGSSYNEQFF.

In this sample, this clone turned up a few times. V usage is TRBV6-6 and J usage is TRBJ2-7; D gene ambiguous. Trimming cost V 8 bases and J 3 bases, with 8 bases left between them. Germline V gene data show CDR1 as MNHNY and CDR2 as SVGAGI (reference sequence). The CDR3 length is 11 residues. CDR3 protein: CASLLGYEQYF. The DNA of the CDR3 is TGTGCCAGCCTCCTTGGCTACGAGCAGTACTTC.

The chain recombines TRBV28 with TRBJ2-5; tentatively, D is TRBD2 (6 bases). The CDR3 consists of 14 residues. V was clipped by 4 bases and J by 6 bases, with 15 bases between them. Germline values: CDR1 MDHEN, CDR2 SYDVKM. CDR3 sequence: CASSWRGEEKTQYF. In DNA form, the CDR3 reads TGTGCCAGCAGTTGGCGAGGGGAGGAGAAGACCCAGTACTTC.

This chain links TRBV4-1 with TRBJ2-7; D perhaps matches TRBD2 (6 bases). From germline, CDR1 is MGHRA and CDR2 YSYEKL. The germline V and J ends were trimmed by 1 base and 3 bases, with 16 bases remaining between them. The CDR3 has 16 amino acids. The CDR3 loop is CASSQAQQGGDYEQYF. DNA for the CDR3: TGCGCCAGCAGCCAAGCCCAACAAGGAGGGGACTACGAGCAGTACTTC.

The CDR3 sequence: CAWSARVYEQYF. CDR3 DNA: TGTGCCTGGAGTGCCCGAGTTTACGAGCAGTACTTC. V usage is TRBV30 and J usage is TRBJ2-7; unclear D gene. Germline V gives CDR1 GTSNPN, CDR2 SVGIG (reference sequence). Trimming took 1 base from V and 4 from J, leaving 8 bases between them. The CDR3 length is 12 residues.

V gene TRBV30 combines with J gene TRBJ2-2, with a possible D match to TRBD2 (6 bases). Trimming cost V 4 bases and J 4 bases, with 16 bases left between them. Germline V gives CDR1 GTSNPN, CDR2 SVGIG (reference sequence). The length of the CDR3 is 15 residues. The CDR3 nucleotides are TGTGCCTGGAATATTGGAGGGCCGGGCACCGGGGAGCTGTTTTTT. Translating it yields CAWNIGGPGTGELFF.

This chain joins TRBV27 and TRBJ2-7; unclear D gene. Trimming left V 10 bases short and J 6 bases short, with 19 bases between. The CDR3 sequence is 13 residues long. CDR1 and CDR2 (germline): MNHEY, SMNVEV (reference sequence). CDR3: CANKTCGRSEQYF. For the CDR3, the DNA is TGTGCCAATAAAACGTGCGGCCGATCCGAGCAGTACTTC.

This chain uses TRBV19 with TRBJ1-1; the match to TRBD1 covers 9 bases. Germline V gene lookup returns CDR1 LNHDA and CDR2 SQIVND (reference sequence). This CDR3 is 17 amino acids long. The ends lost 6 bases at V and 7 bases at J; junction bases unmatched: 18. CDR3 protein: CASSRRDRERERGEAFF. CDR3 sequence (DNA): TGTGCCAGTAGCCGCCGGGACAGGGAAAGGGAACGAGGTGAAGCTTTCTTT. Using reference TRBV19 and TRBJ1-1 for the parts outside the CDR3, the full variable domain is DGGITQSPKYLFRKEGQNVTLSCEQNLNHDAMYWYRQDPGQGLRLIYYSQIVNDFQKGDIAEGYSVSREKKESFPLTVTSAQKNPTAFYLCASSRRDRERERGEAFFGQGTRLTVV.

This chain connects TRBV12-5 to TRBJ2-1; unclear D gene. Trimming took off 6 bases at V and 3 bases at J, with 9 bases between the two ends. CDR3 length: 13 amino acids. Germline loops: CDR1 LGHNT, CDR2 FRNRAP. The CDR3 loop reads CASGLSLYNEQFF. CDR3 nucleotide sequence: TGTGCTAGTGGACTGTCCCTCTACAATGAGCAGTTCTTC.

CDR3 DNA sequence: TGTGCCAGCACGAAAGAGGTGGATCAGCCCCAGCATTTT. It specifies CASTKEVDQPQHF. The J gene is TRBJ1-5, the V gene TRBV6-1; D is uncertain. This CDR3 has 13 amino acids. Trimming cost V 7 bases and J 5 bases, with 12 bases left between them. The germline V gene has CDR1 MNHNS and CDR2 SASEGT.

This chain uses TRBV11-2 with TRBJ1-6; no definite D call. The CDR3 sequence is 16 residues long. Germline V gene sequence: CDR1 SGHAT, CDR2 FQNNGV. Trimming pared 6 bases from V and 5 bases from J, leaving 17 bases between. The CDR3 region is CASRMRFLGHNSPLHF. Written as DNA, the CDR3 is TGTGCCAGCAGGATGCGGTTCCTCGGACATAATTCACCCCTCCACTTT.

Turning to this clone: The same CDR3 can be traced to other DNA sequences in this sample. J is TRBJ1-6 and V is TRBV28; TRBD1 aligns across 7 bases. With 6 bases clipped from V and 6 bases from J, the junction kept 2 bases outside the gene matches. This CDR3 is 13 amino acids long. Germline CDR1 is MDHEN and CDR2 is SYDVKM. CDR3 sequence: CASRQGSNSPLHF. CDR3 nucleotides: TGTGCCAGCAGACAGGGGAGTAATTCACCCCTCCACTTT.